The present T cell receptor (beta chain) was sequenced within a study of T cell responses to AZD1222 COVID-19 vaccine. TCRdb's table, derived via immunoSEQ multiplex PCR, lists solely in-frame clones and lacks some. Of about 270,000 clones listed, 90% to 95% are singletons. Study observations and caveats: Clonal diversity was possibly underestimated, and white British individuals and females predominated among donors. It was only a handful of AZD1222 recipients who were seropositive at baseline. An increase in Spike-specific TCR breadth and depth was observed after two AZD1222 doses.

On this clone: Its antigen is not known.

Recipients boosted at about 4 weeks or about 12 weeks are pooled. CDR1 and CDR2 from the germline V gene are SGHNT and YYREEE (reference sequence). V gave up 0 bases and J gave up 2 bases, with 5 bases separating them. The CDR3 is 13 amino acids. The clonotype originates from an adult who received the AZD1222 COVID-19 vaccine. V usage is TRBV5-4 and J usage is TRBJ2-5, with D tentatively TRBD1 (5 bases). The sample was peripheral blood, taken 28 days after the second AZD1222 dose. CDR3: CASSLDRQETQYF. CDR3 sequence (DNA): TGTGCCAGCAGCTTGGACAGGCAAGAGACCCAGTACTTC.